Listed here are 27 T cell receptor beta chains from one sample, sequenced in a study of T cells in Graves' hyperthyroidism and ophthalmopathy. Amplification yielded TCR beta CDR3 regions, with RNA transcripts as the source. A first-round RT-PCR of the TCR CDR3 used the HTBI primer set. TCRdb used MiXCR to reprocess the multiplex PCR reads, holding one entry per CDR3 protein. The sample yields around 440,000 distinct CDR3 sequences, 15% to 19% seen once. Sequencing input: blood. Receptor source: a woman younger than 35 with Graves' hyperthyroidism.

This chain connects TRBV4-3 to TRBJ2-7, with 7 bases identical to TRBD2. The CDR3 length is 14 residues. V shed 3 bases, J shed 4 bases, and the junction held 6 bases outside the gene matches. Germline V CDR1 and CDR2: LGHNA, YSLEER. The CDR3 DNA is TGCGCCAGCAGCCAGTCCCGGGACTATTACGAGCAGTACTTC. It codes for CASSQSRDYYEQYF.

The chain carries TRBV5-6 and TRBJ2-7, with D possibly TRBD2 on 5 matching bases. Germline lookup yields CDR1 SGHDT and CDR2 YYEEEE. The CDR3 sequence is 15 residues long. V shed 2 bases and J shed 3 bases, with 15 bases lying between them. CDR3 sequence: CASSFAIGAVYEQYF. The CDR3 DNA reads TGTGCCAGCAGCTTTGCCATTGGAGCGGTCTACGAGCAGTACTTC. The full variable domain, completed using reference TRBV5-6 and TRBJ2-7, is DAGVTQSPTHLIKTRGQQVTLRCSPKSGHDTVSWYQQALGQGPQFIFQYYEEEERQRGNFPDRFSGHQFPNYSSELNVNALLLGDSALYLCASSFAIGAVYEQYFGPGTRLTVT.

In its sample, this clonotype was seen a few times. The chain is built from TRBV4-3 and TRBJ2-7, with 8 bases identical to TRBD1. This CDR3 contains 15 residues. Looked up from germline, CDR1 is LGHNA and CDR2 is YSLEER. V was pared by 0 bases and J by 3 bases, with 4 bases of the junction left unmatched. The CDR3 sequence: CASSQDRGLLYEQYF. The DNA for the CDR3 is TGCGCCAGCAGCCAAGACAGGGGGCTCCTCTACGAGCAGTACTTC.

This clonotype was picked up a small number of times. The chain combines TRBV5-6 with TRBJ2-1; D ambiguous. V was clipped by 4 bases and J by 3 bases, with 14 bases between them. CDR1 SGHDT and CDR2 YYEEEE come from the germline V gene. The CDR3 runs 15 residues. The CDR3 DNA follows: TGTGCCAGCAGCGGAAGCACAGAAAACTACAATGAGCAGTTCTTC. Translated: CASSGSTENYNEQFF.

The chain joins TRBV4-1 to TRBJ1-3; 8 bases align to TRBD1. The CDR3 contains 15 residues. Germline assignment: CDR1 MGHRA and CDR2 YSYEKL. The trim removed 4 bases at V and 2 bases at J, leaving 4 bases unmatched. The CDR3 DNA is TGCGCCAGCAGCCCCTCGGACAGGGCTGGAAACACCATATATTTT. It encodes CASSPSDRAGNTIYF.

The chain couples TRBV3-1 to TRBJ2-5; 7 bases agree with TRBD2. With 1 base clipped from V and 6 bases from J, the junction kept 23 bases outside the gene matches. The CDR3 consists of 20 residues. CDR1 and CDR2 (germline): LGHDT, YNNKEL (reference sequence). DNA for the CDR3: TGTGCCAGCAGCCAAGCCGTCGGGGGAGGGACCTCTGTGTGGCGAAAGACCCAGTACTTC. It is translated as CASSQAVGGGTSVWRKTQYF.

The rearrangement joins TRBV7-2 to TRBJ2-7; a weak D match, TRBD2 (5 bases). The length of the CDR3 is 15 residues. Germline V gene lookup returns CDR1 SGHTA and CDR2 FQGNSA. Trimming cost V 0 bases and J 2 bases, with 11 bases left between them. CDR3 region: CASSLAHQTTYEQYF. CDR3 DNA sequence: TGTGCCAGCAGCTTAGCGCACCAGACTACCTACGAGCAGTACTTC.

This clonotype was seen repeatedly, ten times or more. The chain carries TRBV12-3 or TRBV12-4 and TRBJ1-2; no firm D call. The CDR3 loop spans 14 amino acids. V shed 6 bases and J shed 3 bases, with 14 bases lying between them. The DNA of the CDR3 is TGTGCCAGCAGGATAGTAGGGTTAGACTATGGCTACACCTTC. It yields the protein CASRIVGLDYGYTF.

V usage is TRBV20-1 and J usage is TRBJ2-1, with 10 positions matching TRBD1. The V and J ends lost 4 bases and 8 bases, in that order; junction bases with no gene match: 11. Germline CDR1 reads DFQATT; CDR2 reads SNEGSKA (reference sequence). The CDR3 loop spans 15 amino acids. This chain's CDR3 is CSAITGTGDWYEQFF. The DNA for the CDR3 is TGCAGTGCTATAACCGGGACAGGGGATTGGTATGAGCAGTTCTTC.

The table lists this clonotype with a few counts. The chain joins TRBV20-1 to TRBJ2-1; 12 nucleotides match TRBD2. The germline V gene has CDR1 DFQATT and CDR2 SNEGSKA (reference sequence). Unmatched junction bases numbered 2, after V lost 1 base and J lost 4 bases. This CDR3 has 15 amino acids. The DNA for the CDR3 is TGCAGTGCTAGAGGACTAGCGGGGGATTACAATGAGCAGTTCTTC. Protein product: CSARGLAGDYNEQFF.

The rearrangement uses TRBV3-1 and TRBJ1-2, with TRBD1 matching over 7 bases. CDR3 length equals 14 residues. Germline CDR1 is LGHDT and CDR2 is YNNKEL (reference sequence). J was trimmed by 5 bases and V by 7 bases; bases with no gene match: 10. CDR3 in DNA: TGTGCCAGCACCCCAGGGGGGGCCCTTTATGGCTACACCTTC. Amino acids: CASTPGGALYGYTF.

This clonotype was found many times. In nucleotides, the CDR3 is TGTGCCAGCAGTTACGTAGGGGGGAACACTGAAGCTTTCTTT. This sequence encodes CASSYVGGNTEAFF. The rearrangement links TRBV6-5 to TRBJ1-1, with a tentative D call TRBD1 (6 bases). V shed 2 bases and J shed 1 base, with 8 bases lying between them. Germline lookup yields CDR1 MNHEY and CDR2 SVGAGI. The CDR3 contains 14 residues.

This clonotype was counted many times. In DNA form, the CDR3 reads TGTGCCAGCAGCCGAGGCCAATACCGGGGGGGACCAGATACGCAGTATTTT. This translates into CASSRGQYRGGPDTQYF. This rearrangement joins TRBV7-2 to TRBJ2-3, with 8 bases aligning to TRBD2. J lost 4 bases, V lost 5 bases, and 14 bases had no gene match. The CDR3 runs to 17 residues. The germline CDR1 and CDR2 sequences are SGHTA and FQGNSA.

In its sample, this clonotype was seen a few times. V usage is TRBV7-2 and J usage is TRBJ2-1; tentative D call: TRBD1 (5 bases). Germline-derived CDR1 and CDR2 are SGHTA and FQGNSA. This CDR3 spans 21 amino acids. V was trimmed by 3 bases and J by 0 bases, leaving 27 bases between them. The CDR3 DNA sequence: TGTGCCAGCAGCTTCAACGCCGACAGTGCCCAACCTACGGGCTCCTACAATGAGCAGTTCTTC. This sequence encodes CASSFNADSAQPTGSYNEQFF.

To note about this clonotype: At one end the junction does not follow the germline gene, possibly because of a read error. The genes are TRBV9 and TRBJ2-7, with 11 bases lining up with TRBD2. The V gene's germline CDR1 is SGDLS and CDR2 YYNGEE. The CDR3 length is 16 residues. The DNA of the CDR3 is TGTGCCAGTAGCGTAGGGCTAGCGGGGGGACTCTACGAGCAGTACTTC. Protein product: CASSVGLAGGLYEQYF.

There are many counts of this clonotype. The V and J genes are TRBV12-3 or TRBV12-4 and TRBJ2-1; D might be TRBD1 (5 bases). The CDR3 has 14 residues. V was pared by 1 base and J by 9 bases, with 13 bases between. CDR3 amino acids: CASSLVRQPLEQFF. The CDR3 region has the DNA TGTGCCAGCAGTTTAGTCCGACAGCCACTTGAGCAGTTCTTC.

This rearrangement joins TRBV7-9 to TRBJ2-1, with D perhaps TRBD1 or TRBD2 (5 bases each). CDR3 length: 13 residues. The germline gives CDR1 SEHNR, CDR2 FQNEAQ (reference sequence). V was shortened by 5 bases and J by 8 bases, with 13 bases between the two germline ends. CDR3 amino acids: CASSPGRGHEQFF. As DNA, the CDR3 is TGTGCCAGCAGCCCGGGTCGGGGCCATGAGCAGTTCTTC. The full variable domain, completed using reference TRBV7-9 and TRBJ2-1, is DTGVSQNPRHKITKRGQNVTFRCDPISEHNRLYWYRQTLGQGPEFLTYFQNEAQLEKSRLLSDRFSAERPKGSFSTLEIQRTEQGDSAMYLCASSPGRGHEQFFGPGTRLTVL.

In this sample, this clonotype turned up a few times. This chain joins TRBV12-3 or TRBV12-4 and TRBJ2-7; 8 nucleotides match TRBD1. The junction had 10 bases not matched to a gene; V was cut back by 2 bases and J by 4 bases. CDR3 size: 16 residues. CDR3 region: CASSLKDRVGPYEQYF. In nucleotides, the CDR3 is TGTGCCAGCAGTTTAAAGGACAGGGTTGGACCTTACGAGCAGTACTTC.

Remarks on this clonotype: A much larger clone lies one base from this, so it may be a read error. V and J are TRBV28 and TRBJ2-5, with unresolved D. The CDR3 totals 14 residues. Per the germline V gene, CDR1 is MDHEN and CDR2 is SYDVKM. DNA for the CDR3: TGTGCCGGCAGTTGGGGTAGATTCCAAGAGACCCAGTACTTC. Translating gives CAGSWGRFQETQYF. Combining the CDR3 with reference TRBV28 and TRBJ2-5 gives the whole variable domain DVKVTQSSRYLVKRTGEKVFLECVQDMDHENMFWYRQDPGLGLRLIYFSYDVKMKEKGDIPEGYSVSREKKERFSLILESASTNQTSMYLCAGSWGRFQETQYFGPGTRLLVL.

Concerning this clonotype: A read error may explain this, as a much larger clone is one base away. Because it lacks the conserved phenylalanine or tryptophan at the end, this CDR3 is likely a read error. The gene calls are TRBV20-1 and TRBJ2-1, with 7 bases aligning to TRBD2. The CDR3 spans 14 residues. Germline-derived CDR1 and CDR2 are DFQATT and SNEGSKA (reference sequence). CDR3 nucleotides: TGCAGTGCTAGCGGGGGGAGCTCCTACAATGGGCAGTTCTGC. Amino acids: CSASGGSSYNGQFC.

In this sample, this clonotype turned up many times. In DNA, the CDR3 is TGTGCCAGCAGTGGGGAGATTTTGAACACTGAAGCTTTCTTT. Amino acids: CASSGEILNTEAFF. The rearrangement joins TRBV9 to TRBJ1-1; D is ambiguous. The CDR3 extends over 14 amino acids. Germline CDR1 and CDR2: SGDLS and YYNGEE. The ends were cut back, 5 bases at V and 0 bases at J, with 11 bases in the middle.

This clonotype was seen only a few times. The gene calls are TRBV2 and TRBJ1-1; D is ambiguous. Germline CDR1 reads SNHLY; CDR2 reads FYNNEI. The CDR3 is 16 residues long. V gave up 1 base and J gave up 1 base, with 13 bases separating them. CDR3: CASSEEVLPSNTEAFF. CDR3 nucleotide sequence: TGTGCCAGCAGTGAAGAGGTCCTTCCTTCGAACACTGAAGCTTTCTTT.

The V call is TRBV5-1, the J call TRBJ2-3; 11 nucleotides match TRBD2. The CDR3 runs to 15 residues. Germline CDR1 and CDR2: SGHRS and YFSETQ. Trimming at V came to 7 bases and at J to 4 bases, leaving 8 bases not matched to a gene. The CDR3 here is CASGVSGRDADTQYF. In nucleotides, the CDR3 is TGCGCCAGCGGAGTTAGCGGGAGGGACGCAGATACGCAGTATTTT.

This clonotype was seen more than once but under ten times. V gene TRBV7-6 combines with J gene TRBJ2-1; TRBD1 aligns across 8 bases. Germline V CDR1 and CDR2: SGHVS, FNYEAQ. CDR3 size: 15 residues. Losses at the gene ends were 4 bases for V and 8 bases for J; bases not matched to a gene: 10. CDR3 sequence (DNA): TGTGCCAGCAGCTCCTCGGGACAGGCTTTCGATGAGCAGTTCTTC. Translated: CASSSSGQAFDEQFF.

The genes are TRBV4-3 and TRBJ1-1, with D possibly matching TRBD1 (5 bases). The CDR3 is made up of 14 amino acids. Germline CDR1 LGHNA, CDR2 YSLEER. V was shortened by 2 bases and J by 7 bases, with 14 bases between the two germline ends. In DNA form, the CDR3 reads TGCGCCAGCAGCCAAACGCTGACCAGGGATGAAGCTTTCTTT. It specifies CASSQTLTRDEAFF.

This clonotype was observed a handful of times. The chain has TRBV11-2 and TRBJ2-7; weak D call: TRBD2 (6 bases). This CDR3 spans 13 amino acids. The V gene's germline CDR1 is SGHAT and CDR2 FQNNGV. Trimming took off 5 bases at V and 4 bases at J, with 12 bases between the two ends. Here the CDR3 reads CASSTSPPYEQYF. The CDR3 nucleotides are TGTGCCAGCAGCACTAGCCCCCCTTACGAGCAGTACTTC.

This clonotype has just a few counts. This chain connects TRBV29-1 to TRBJ2-1; D is undetermined. Germline assignment: CDR1 SQVTM and CDR2 ANQGSEA. The ends were cut back, 6 bases at V and 7 bases at J, with 25 bases in the middle. This CDR3 region has 16 residues. The DNA for the CDR3 is TGCAGCGTCGAGCCGTGGCTATTCGCCACCCAGAATGAGCAGTTCTTC. Translated, it gives CSVEPWLFATQNEQFF.